This passage covers 5 T cell receptor beta chains from one sample sequenced in a study of blood T cell dynamics during melanoma immunotherapy. Generated by immunoSEQ multiplex PCR, the TCRdb table keeps only in-frame clones and is missing some. The data show about 17,000 clones, around 83% seen once. Time point: pre-treatment baseline. The specimen was blood, collected from a patient treated with checkpoint blockade. The receptors were sampled from a human donor with melanoma.

The CDR3 DNA reads as TGTGCCAGCAGCTTATTTAGCGGACTGTTTTTT. Amino acid sequence: CASSLFSGLFF. This chain joins TRBV7-2 and TRBJ2-2, with a weak D call TRBD2 (6 bases). CDR3 size: 11 residues. Trimming removed 2 bases from V and 14 bases from J, with 9 bases in between. CDR1 and CDR2 from the germline V gene are SGHTA and FQGNSA.

The V and J genes are TRBV18 and TRBJ2-3; TRBD1 aligns across 11 bases. This CDR3 comprises 15 residues. Trimming removed 4 bases from V and 5 bases from J; junction bases left unmatched: 5. CDR1 and CDR2 (germline): KGHSH, LQKENI. The CDR3 coding sequence is TGTGCCAGCTCACAAGGACAGGGGGCCGGAGATACGCAGTATTTT. Amino acid sequence: CASSQGQGAGDTQYF.

The chain uses TRBV6-6 and TRBJ2-3; the D gene is possibly TRBD2 (5 bases). The CDR3 extends over 15 amino acids. Looked up from germline, CDR1 is MNHNY and CDR2 is SVGAGI (reference sequence). V was trimmed by 3 bases and J by 6 bases, leaving 16 bases between them. CDR3 protein: CASSYRSGTSDTQYF. CDR3 in DNA: TGTGCCAGCAGTTATCGGTCGGGAACGTCTGATACGCAGTATTTT.

This chain connects TRBV7-8 to TRBJ2-3, with 9 nucleotides matching TRBD1. Unmatched junction bases numbered 5, after V lost 2 bases and J lost 11 bases. CDR1 is SGHVS, CDR2 FQNEAQ, per germline. This CDR3 region has 13 residues. The chain's CDR3 is CASSLLDRGRQYF. The CDR3 DNA follows: TGTGCCAGCAGCTTACTGGACAGGGGAAGGCAGTATTTT.

The chain joins TRBV19 to TRBJ2-3; weak D call: TRBD2 (6 bases). The CDR3 is 14 amino acids. Germline CDR1 reads LNHDA; CDR2 reads SQIVND (reference sequence). V lost 3 bases and J lost 3, with 10 bases in between. The CDR3, as DNA: TGTGCCAGTAGTATGGGCAGCGGGACAGATACGCAGTATTTT. This gives the protein CASSMGSGTDTQYF.